Below are 25 T cell receptor beta chains sequenced from a single sample in a study of early T cells in non-severe SARS-CoV-2 infection. MiXCR was run by TCRdb on the 5' RACE reads, yielding one entry per CDR3 protein. The table includes tens of thousands of distinct CDR3 sequences, about 5.6% detected once. The sample comprised whole blood. Receptor source: an adult who was a healthcare worker with PCR-confirmed SARS-CoV-2 infection or an uninfected control (not recorded which).

The table lists this clonotype with many counts. The V call is TRBV4-1, the J call TRBJ1-4; no definite D call. Per germline, CDR1 MGHRA and CDR2 YSYEKL. The V end lost 8 bases, the J end lost 8 bases, and 21 bases lay between the germline ends. This CDR3 has 15 amino acids. The CDR3 DNA is TGCGCCAGCTCCCCCGGCGGCAGGACTGCGGAAAAACTGTTTTTT. Protein: CASSPGGRTAEKLFF.

The table lists this clonotype with a few counts. The rearrangement uses TRBV13 and TRBJ1-4, with D unclear. Trimming took off 4 bases at V and 8 bases at J, with 17 bases between the two ends. The CDR3 covers 15 residues. CDR1 is PRHDT and CDR2 is FYEKMQ in the germline V gene (reference sequence). The CDR3 spells CASSSPDSAGEKLFF. The CDR3 DNA sequence: TGTGCCAGCAGCTCACCCGATAGCGCCGGGGAAAAACTGTTTTTT.

This clonotype was observed many times. This chain joins TRBV30 and TRBJ2-3, with D possibly being TRBD1 or TRBD2 (5 bases each). The CDR3 length is 14 residues. The germline V gene has CDR1 GTSNPN and CDR2 SVGIG (reference sequence). Trimming took off 0 bases at V and 4 bases at J, with 11 bases between the two ends. Here the CDR3 reads CAWSVGLGADTQYF. DNA of the CDR3: TGTGCCTGGAGTGTAGGGCTGGGGGCAGATACGCAGTATTTT.

This clonotype came up many times. The chain recombines TRBV20-1 with TRBJ1-2; D not certain. V lost 3 bases to trimming and J lost 8 bases, with 16 bases between them. The CDR3 loop spans 13 amino acids. Germline values: CDR1 DFQATT, CDR2 SNEGSKA (reference sequence). The CDR3 region has the DNA TGCAGTGCTAGTAACCCGCAGCCCGGCGGCTACACCTTC. Translating it yields CSASNPQPGGYTF.

The chain carries TRBV20-1 and TRBJ1-2, with D unresolved. Germline lookup yields CDR1 DFQATT and CDR2 SNEGSKA (reference sequence). Deletions cut 1 base from V and 8 bases from J, with 14 bases between. The length of the CDR3 is 13 residues. The CDR3 DNA reads as TGCAGTGCTAGAGCTGGGGTGTCAAAAGGCTACACCTTC. Its translation: CSARAGVSKGYTF.

The chain joins TRBV6-5 to TRBJ1-3, with TRBD1 as a possible D gene (6 bases). V lost 6 bases and J lost 9, with 27 bases in between. From germline, CDR1 is MNHEY and CDR2 SVGAGI. The CDR3 has 17 residues. The CDR3 loop is CASRNLGGRGKGGTIYF. For the CDR3, the DNA is TGTGCCAGCAGAAACCTTGGCGGCCGTGGAAAGGGGGGCACCATATATTTT.

A few counts support this clonotype. The rearrangement links TRBV5-1 to TRBJ2-7; D unclear. With 0 bases removed from V and 3 bases from J, the gap between germline ends came to 7 bases. This CDR3 spans 13 amino acids. Germline CDR1 and CDR2: SGHRS and YFSETQ. The CDR3 DNA sequence: TGCGCCAGCAGCTTGGGTCTCAACTACGAGCAGTACTTC. Translated, it gives CASSLGLNYEQYF.

There are a few counts of this clonotype. This chain uses TRBV7-2 with TRBJ2-5; possible D gene TRBD2, 6 bases. V shed 4 bases and J shed 5 bases, with 17 bases lying between them. Germline lookup yields CDR1 SGHTA and CDR2 FQGNSA. There are 15 residues in the CDR3. CDR3 sequence: CASSSPGVSKETQYF. CDR3 nucleotide sequence: TGTGCCAGCAGCTCCCCGGGAGTCAGTAAGGAGACCCAGTACTTC.

This clonotype was seen a handful of times. V and J are TRBV4-3 and TRBJ2-7, with D perhaps given as TRBD1 or TRBD2 (5 bases each). V gave up 1 base and J gave up 12 bases, with 16 bases separating them. This CDR3 comprises 13 residues. The germline CDR1 and CDR2 sequences are LGHNA and YSLEER. The DNA of the CDR3 is TGCGCCAGCAGCCAAGCGGGGACGCCCGAGGGGTACTTC. The encoded protein is CASSQAGTPEGYF.

The chain is built from TRBV29-1 and TRBJ1-1, with D unresolved. With 4 bases removed from V and 7 bases from J, the gap between germline ends came to 13 bases. CDR3 length: 12 amino acids. The germline V gene encodes CDR1 SQVTM and CDR2 ANQGSEA. CDR3 in amino acids: CSVVEGKGEAFF. DNA of the CDR3: TGCAGCGTTGTTGAGGGCAAGGGTGAAGCTTTCTTT.

This clonotype was recorded at least ten times. The chain employs TRBV12-3 or TRBV12-4 and TRBJ2-7; D not resolved. The V gene lost 3 bases and the J gene lost 1 base, with 7 bases spanning the gap. The CDR3 spans 13 residues. This CDR3 is CASSFSGSYEQYF. The CDR3 nucleotides are TGTGCCAGCAGTTTCTCCGGGTCCTACGAGCAGTACTTC.

This clonotype was counted at least ten times. The J gene is TRBJ2-1, the V gene TRBV6-6; TRBD2 agrees at 7 bases. Germline V gene lookup returns CDR1 MNHNY and CDR2 SVGAGI (reference sequence). The V segment lost 6 bases and the J segment 4 bases; nucleotides outside the gene matches: 3. CDR3 length: 13 residues. The CDR3 nucleotides read TGTGCCAGCAGGAGCGGGGCGTACAATGAGCAGTTCTTC. Translated, it gives CASRSGAYNEQFF.

V is TRBV29-1 and J is TRBJ2-7; 7 positions agree with TRBD1. Looked up from germline, CDR1 is SQVTM and CDR2 is ANQGSEA. This CDR3 has 16 amino acids. J gave up 0 bases and V 1 base, and 9 bases lay outside the gene matches. As DNA, the CDR3 is TGCAGCGTTGAAGCCCAGGGGGACAGCGTCTCCTACGAGCAGTACTTC. Translated, it gives CSVEAQGDSVSYEQYF.

This clonotype was seen repeatedly, ten times or more. The rearrangement links TRBV20-1 to TRBJ2-7; 12 nucleotides align to TRBD2. The CDR3 totals 13 residues. The V segment lost 6 bases and the J segment 7 bases; nucleotides outside the gene matches: 7. The germline gives CDR1 DFQATT, CDR2 SNEGSKA (reference sequence). The CDR3 sequence: CSARTSGAGEQYF. CDR3 bases: TGCAGTGCGCGGACTAGCGGGGCTGGGGAGCAGTACTTC.

This clonotype has ten or more counts. The rearrangement uses TRBV4-3 and TRBJ2-1; 9 positions agree with TRBD2. CDR3 length: 15 amino acids. The germline CDR1 and CDR2 sequences are LGHNA and YSLEER. The V gene end was trimmed by 4 bases and the J gene end by 3 bases; junction bases not matched to a gene: 4. The CDR3 protein is CASSRALAGYNEQFF. Here the CDR3 DNA reads TGCGCCAGCAGCCGTGCACTAGCGGGCTACAATGAGCAGTTCTTC.

This clonotype was observed at least ten times. The rearrangement links TRBV4-1 to TRBJ2-7; the D gene is possibly TRBD2 (5 bases). In germline, CDR1 is MGHRA, CDR2 YSYEKL. The CDR3 covers 13 residues. Trimming pared 3 bases from V and 2 bases from J, leaving 8 bases between. CDR3 sequence: CASSQVGAYEQYF. For the CDR3, the DNA is TGCGCCAGCAGCCAGGTCGGGGCCTACGAGCAGTACTTC.

This clonotype occurred a few times. The chain employs TRBV10-3 and TRBJ2-1, with 9 bases lining up with TRBD2. Germline CDR1 reads ENHRY; CDR2 reads SYGVKD. The CDR3 loop spans 19 amino acids. The ends lost 4 bases at V and 0 bases at J; junction bases unmatched: 13. The CDR3 loop is CAISGLAGGPFSSYNEQFF. The CDR3 DNA is TGTGCCATCAGTGGCTTGGCGGGAGGGCCCTTTAGCTCCTACAATGAGCAGTTCTTC.

V gene TRBV5-4 combines with J gene TRBJ2-7; 10 bases align to TRBD1. The CDR3 runs to 16 residues. The trim removed 4 bases at V and 1 base at J, leaving 8 bases unmatched. Germline-derived CDR1 and CDR2 are SGHNT and YYREEE (reference sequence). CDR3 sequence: CASSQRQGALSYEQYF. The CDR3 nucleotides are TGTGCCAGCAGCCAAAGACAGGGGGCATTATCCTACGAGCAGTACTTC.

The V call is TRBV20-1, the J call TRBJ1-2, with 9 positions matching TRBD1. This CDR3 has 19 amino acids. Per the germline V gene, CDR1 is DFQATT and CDR2 is SNEGSKA (reference sequence). V lost 8 bases to trimming and J lost 2 bases; unmatched junction nucleotides: 24. CDR3 region: CSLEKTTEDRGRVNYGYTF. In DNA, the CDR3 is TGCAGTCTAGAGAAGACGACCGAGGACAGGGGAAGAGTAAACTATGGCTACACCTTC.

In its sample, this clonotype was seen many times. The V gene is TRBV6-1, the J gene TRBJ2-1; the D is unclear. This CDR3 has 15 residues. Germline V lookup: CDR1 MNHNS, CDR2 SASEGT. Trimming took 4 bases from V and 4 from J, leaving 14 bases between them. The CDR3 DNA reads TGTGCCAGCAGTGGCCCGGCTACAGTATACAATGAGCAGTTCTTC. Translating it yields CASSGPATVYNEQFF.

This clonotype was seen ten or more times. The V gene is TRBV7-2, the J gene TRBJ1-5; D gene unclear. The CDR3 is 15 amino acids. Per the germline V gene, CDR1 is SGHTA and CDR2 is FQGNSA. Trimming stripped 6 bases from V and 2 bases from J, with 14 bases between. The CDR3 DNA sequence: TGTGCCAGCAGTCCAAAGGGCGCGGGCAATCAGCCCCAGCATTTT. It encodes CASSPKGAGNQPQHF.

This clonotype was counted a few times. The chain uses TRBV5-1 and TRBJ2-4; the match to TRBD1 covers 10 bases. V shed 2 bases and J 3 bases; nucleotides not matched to a gene: 5. This CDR3 is built from 16 residues. CDR1 SGHRS and CDR2 YFSETQ come from the germline V gene. The CDR3 sequence is CASSLRTGGLKNIQYF. The DNA of the CDR3 is TGCGCCAGCAGCTTAAGGACAGGGGGTCTCAAAAACATTCAGTACTTC.

The table lists this clonotype with a few counts. This rearrangement joins TRBV5-4 to TRBJ2-2; 10 nucleotides agree with TRBD2. CDR1 is SGHNT, CDR2 YYREEE, per germline (reference sequence). CDR3 size: 16 residues. Trimming cost V 4 bases and J 8 bases; bases outside gene matches: 11. The CDR3: CASSPGGLASGGELFF. Here the CDR3 DNA reads TGTGCCAGCAGCCCCGGGGGACTAGCGTCAGGAGGGGAGCTGTTTTTT.

This clonotype was detected ten times or more. The V gene is TRBV28, the J gene TRBJ2-1, with D uncertain. CDR3 size: 10 residues. The V end was cut by 5 bases, the J end by 7 bases, with 3 bases between. The germline V gene has CDR1 MDHEN and CDR2 SYDVKM. The CDR3 here is CASSRNEQFF. The CDR3 DNA is TGTGCCAGCAGTAGGAATGAGCAGTTCTTC. Variable domain in full (rest from reference TRBV28 and TRBJ2-1): DVKVTQSSRYLVKRTGEKVFLECVQDMDHENMFWYRQDPGLGLRLIYFSYDVKMKEKGDIPEGYSVSREKKERFSLILESASTNQTSMYLCASSRNEQFFGPGTRLTVL.

This clonotype was seen ten or more times. This chain connects TRBV20-1 to TRBJ2-7; TRBD2 matches at 9 bases. The CDR3 is 15 residues long. J gave up 6 bases and V 0 bases, and 9 bases lay outside the gene matches. In germline, CDR1 is DFQATT, CDR2 SNEGSKA (reference sequence). The CDR3 DNA is TGCAGTGCTAGAGATCTCGGCGGGAGGGCCGCCGAGCAGTACTTC. Its protein product is CSARDLGGRAAEQYF.